Detailed here is one T cell receptor beta chain. This CDR3 has 17 amino acids. In germline, CDR1 is SGHRS, CDR2 YFSETQ. Trimming took 5 bases from V and 4 from J; bases not matched to a gene: 13. The data originate from a study of blood T cell repertoires in COVID-19. As for the study in general: Collection of acute and convalescent COVID-19 samples took place in the United States, Italy and Spain. PBMCs, B-cell-depleted T cells, or T cells provided the cDNA or gDNA that made up the material.

Original processing notes: Counts of nucleated cells, estimated from reference gene primer amplification, were obtained. The repertoire was sequenced with immunoSEQ multiplex PCR; TCRdb's copy has only in-frame clones and lacks some. Clone size and V and J calls were adopted from that table, with D and trimming inferred from the DNA. This table has tens of thousands of clones, around 80% appearing once. Input material: peripheral blood. This rearrangement joins TRBV5-1 to TRBJ2-3, with 10 bases identical to TRBD2. The receptor's source is a man aged 55 to 70 in a cohort sampled during active COVID-19. In DNA, the CDR3 is TGCGCCAGCAGAATCGGAGCGGGAGGGGGAGGGCCAGATACGCAGTATTTT. Translated, it gives CASRIGAGGGGPDTQYF.